This T cell receptor (beta chain) was sequenced during a study of lymphopenia after photon versus proton radiotherapy. Notes on the study in general: Larger post-nadir TCR diversity loss correlated inversely with survival in deceased patients. After the lymphocyte nadir, photon-treated repertoires showed oligoclonal expansion, especially of CD8+ Temra cells. Relative stability marked proton patients; photon patients lost diversity and naive cells.

The method was immunoSEQ multiplex PCR; TCRdb's version includes in-frame clones alone and lacks a portion of them. Of some 170,000 clones in the sample, 70% to 90% were seen once. The CDR3 covers 14 residues. Germline lookup yields CDR1 SEHNR and CDR2 FQNEAQ (reference sequence). Trimming took 3 bases from V and 4 from J, leaving 12 bases between them. Notes on this clone: Its antigen is currently unknown.

The rearrangement uses TRBV7-9 and TRBJ1-1; maybe TRBD1 (6 bases). The receptor was derived from a man aged 50 to 59 with gastric cancer. Sequenced here: peripheral blood, sampled from a patient treated with photon-based radiotherapy. The DNA for the CDR3 is TGTGCCAGCAGCTTGCAGGGGTTCATCACTGAAGCTTTCTTT. Its translation is CASSLQGFITEAFF.